This TCR beta chain came from a study of metastatic and nonmetastatic thyroid tumors. At the level of the study: Comparison of repertoires was carried out across blood and tumor or nodule tissue from malignant and benign thyroid patients.

V gave up 8 bases and J gave up 1 base; unmatched junction bases: 2. CDR1 and CDR2 from the germline V gene are WSHSY and SAAADI. The CDR3 has 13 amino acids. Study processing details: Built for papillary thyroid cancer, a distant-metastasis classifier drew on CDR3 differences across clinicopathological groups. TCRdb re-clonotyped the PCR reads through MiXCR. V and J calls and clone size were set by TCRdb, not the authors. Of tens of thousands of clones in the sample, under 25% were seen once. This clone was detected many times. Its antigen is unidentified. The identical CDR3 is also encoded by other nucleotide sequences in the sample. Notes on the study in general: TCR beta diversity was reportedly significantly higher in malignant thyroid tumors than benign nodules, in blood and tumor.

There were no patients who had received any treatment before thyroid surgery. Sequencing was done on a sample of blood. This rearrangement joins TRBV10-2 to TRBJ1-1; TRBD1 matches at 9 bases. This TCR was recovered from a male donor with papillary thyroid cancer or a benign thyroid nodule (not recorded which). Some clones in this sample may be carry-over from other donors' samples. CDR3 region: CASEDRGNTEAFF. In nucleotides, the CDR3 is TGCGCCAGCGAGGACAGGGGGAACACTGAAGCTTTCTTT.